These T cell receptor beta chains were read from a single sample in a study of blood T cell repertoires in COVID-19. The data were produced by immunoSEQ multiplex PCR, yet TCRdb's version contains in-frame clones alone and is incomplete. The data show 170,000 or so clones, 80% to 85% seen once. Specimen: peripheral blood. The receptors here all came from a woman aged 60-75 years with acute or convalescent COVID-19. Both conserved end residues are part of each CDR3. D genes are given only for firm matches. Clone size, where shown, is once, few, many, or a class for clones that have expanded.

>.|TRBJ1-2|TRBV7-8|.
CASSPTSGLHYGYTF
TGTGCCAGCAGCCCCACCTCCGGACTCCATTATGGCTACACCTTC
>.|TRBJ1-1|TRBV12-5|.
CASGFWGQAEAFF
TGTGCTAGTGGTTTCTGGGGGCAGGCTGAAGCTTTCTTT
>TRBD1|TRBJ1-1|TRBV5-6|.
CASSPDRGRVGTEAFF
TGTGCCAGCAGCCCGGACAGGGGCCGAGTAGGCACTGAAGCTTTCTTT
>.|TRBJ1-6|TRBV18|.
CASSNKVFEEGSYNSPLHF
TGTGCCAGCTCCAATAAGGTTTTCGAGGAGGGCTCCTATAATTCACCCCTCCACTTT
>.|TRBJ1-2|TRBV27|.
CASSPEGRGGYTF
TGTGCCAGCAGCCCTGAGGGCAGGGGTGGCTACACCTTC
>.|TRBJ1-1|TRBV30|.
CAWSQTPYFAAFF
TGTGCCTGGAGTCAAACGCCCTATTTTGCGGCTTTCTTT
>.|TRBJ2-4|TRBV5-1|.
CASSTLGGENIQYF
TGCGCCAGCAGCACCCTCGGGGGAGAAAACATTCAGTACTTC
>TRBD1|TRBJ1-6|TRBV6-5|.
CASSPGTGNSPLHF
TGTGCCAGCAGTCCCGGGACAGGGAATTCACCCCTCCACTTT
>TRBD1|TRBJ2-2|TRBV9|.
CASSPRDRVTGELFF
TGTGCCAGCAGCCCTCGGGACAGGGTGACCGGGGAGCTGTTTTTT
>.|TRBJ1-6|TRBV9|.
CASSGQRTARSSYNSPLHF
TGTGCCAGCAGCGGACAGAGGACAGCGAGGAGCTCCTATAATTCACCCCTCCACTTT
>.|TRBJ1-4|TRBV7-8|.
CASSRGVHQGEKLFF
TGTGCCAGCAGCCGTGGAGTACATCAGGGTGAAAAACTGTTTTTT
>.|TRBJ1-2|TRBV5-5|few
CASAWGQSNYGYTF
TGTGCCAGCGCGTGGGGACAATCAAACTATGGCTACACCTTC
>.|TRBJ1-5|TRBV5-1|.
CASSLLGLGQPQHF
TGCGCCAGCAGCTTGTTGGGGCTAGGGCAGCCCCAGCATTTT
>.|TRBJ2-7|TRBV18|.
CASSPTSREQYF
TGTGCCAGCTCACCGACTAGTCGCGAGCAGTACTTC
>TRBD2|TRBJ2-7|TRBV7-2|.
CASTWRGSSYEQYF
TGTGCCAGCACCTGGCGGGGGAGCTCCTACGAGCAGTACTTC
>.|TRBJ2-5|TRBV5-6|.
CASSLYSAAGAATQYF
TGTGCCAGCAGCTTATATTCTGCTGCCGGAGCGGCGACCCAGTACTTC
>TRBD1|TRBJ2-3|TRBV5-4|.
CASSLDRGHTDTQYF
TGTGCCAGCAGCCTGGACAGGGGACACACAGATACGCAGTATTTT
>TRBD2|TRBJ2-7|TRBV5-4|.
CASSPGGGREQYF
TGTGCCAGCAGCCCCGGCGGGGGTAGGGAGCAGTACTTC
>TRBD1|TRBJ2-7|TRBV5-1|.
CASSFPQGAVGGYEQYF
TGCGCCAGCAGCTTTCCCCAGGGGGCGGTCGGTGGCTACGAGCAGTACTTC
>.|TRBJ1-1|TRBV19|.
CASRYQGMATEAFF
TGTGCCAGTAGGTACCAGGGGATGGCCACTGAAGCTTTCTTT
>.|TRBJ1-1|TRBV19|once
CASSMEARNTEAFF
TGTGCCAGTAGTATGGAGGCTCGGAACACTGAAGCTTTCTTT
>TRBD2|TRBJ2-3|TRBV5-4|.
CASSLRAGGLSTDTQYF
TGTGCCAGCAGCTTGCGGGCGGGGGGGCTTAGCACAGATACGCAGTATTTT
>TRBD1|TRBJ1-1|TRBV2|.
CASRGDRGFEAFF
TGTGCCAGCAGGGGGGACAGGGGGTTTGAAGCTTTCTTT
>.|TRBJ1-2|TRBV5-4|.
CASSLPGSNYGYTF
TGTGCCAGCAGCTTACCGGGTTCCAACTATGGCTACACCTTC
>TRBD1|TRBJ1-2|TRBV7-9|.
CASSRPRDRGGGYTF
TGTGCCAGCAGCCGACCCCGGGACAGGGGAGGCGGCTACACCTTC
>.|TRBJ2-3|TRBV5-1|.
CASSTGLITDTQYF
TGCGCCAGCAGCACCGGACTGATCACAGATACGCAGTATTTT
>TRBD1|TRBJ1-4|TRBV6-6|once
CASSMDRGRGNEKLFF
TGTGCCAGCAGTATGGACAGGGGGAGGGGTAATGAAAAACTGTTTTTT
>TRBD1|TRBJ1-1|TRBV6-5|.
CASRPGQGKATEAFF
TGTGCCAGCAGACCCGGACAGGGAAAAGCCACTGAAGCTTTCTTT
>TRBD1|TRBJ2-2|TRBV29-1|.
CSGRQGTGELFF
TGCAGCGGCCGACAGGGAACCGGGGAGCTGTTTTTT
>.|TRBJ1-5|TRBV5-6|.
CASSLAGAGNQPQHF
TGTGCCAGCAGCTTAGCGGGGGCGGGCAATCAGCCCCAGCATTTT
>TRBD2|TRBJ2-7|TRBV7-9|.
CASSPPSGGSNYEQYF
TGTGCCAGCAGCCCCCCTAGCGGGGGGTCGAATTACGAGCAGTACTTC
>.|TRBJ1-2|TRBV18|.
CASSHSSGIYGYTF
TGTGCCAGCTCACACTCCTCGGGGATCTATGGCTACACCTTC
>.|TRBJ1-5|TRBV5-4|.
CASSLAFLGEGNQPQHF
TGTGCCAGCAGCTTGGCTTTCCTGGGGGAGGGCAATCAGCCCCAGCATTTT
>TRBD1|TRBJ2-5|TRBV5-1|.
CASSWGTGEETQYF
TGCGCCAGCAGCTGGGGCACAGGGGAAGAGACCCAGTACTTC
>.|TRBJ1-2|TRBV7-2|.
CASSPMALGDSYTF
TGTGCCAGCAGCCCCATGGCCCTCGGGGATAGCTACACCTTC
>.|TRBJ1-1|TRBV28|.
CASSLGHQNTEAFF
TGTGCCAGCAGTTTGGGGCACCAGAACACTGAAGCTTTCTTT
>.|TRBJ1-6|TRBV3-1/TRBV3-2|.
CASSPTSSTGSDSPLHF
TGTGCCAGCAGCCCTACTTCAAGCACAGGGAGTGATTCACCCCTCCACTTT
>TRBD1|TRBJ2-1|TRBV19|.
CASGDSYEQFF
TGTGCCAGCGGGGACAGTTATGAGCAGTTCTTC
>TRBD1|TRBJ1-5|TRBV5-4|.
CARTGDLYSNQPQHF
TGTGCCCGGACAGGGGACCTATATAGCAATCAGCCCCAGCATTTT
>.|TRBJ2-2|TRBV7-9|.
CASSQQIANTGELFF
TGTGCCAGCAGCCAACAGATCGCGAACACCGGGGAGCTGTTTTTT
>TRBD1|TRBJ1-2|TRBV5-1|.
CASGHTGDDYGYTF
TGCGCCAGCGGTCACACAGGGGATGACTATGGCTACACCTTC
>TRBD1|TRBJ1-6|TRBV4-2|.
CASSQITGGESPLHF
TGTGCCAGCAGCCAGATAACAGGGGGCGAATCACCCCTCCACTTT
>TRBD1|TRBJ2-7|TRBV29-1|.
CSVAQGAGEQYF
TGCAGCGTTGCCCAGGGGGCCGGCGAGCAGTACTTC
>TRBD2|TRBJ2-7|TRBV2|once
CASSVPLAGTRSYEQYF
TGTGCCAGCTCAGTGCCCCTAGCGGGGACCCGCTCCTACGAGCAGTACTTC
>TRBD1|TRBJ1-5|TRBV5-5|.
CASSLSQGSGLSNQPQHF
TGTGCCAGCAGCTTATCACAGGGGAGCGGCCTTAGCAATCAGCCCCAGCATTTT
>TRBD2|TRBJ2-3|TRBV28|.
CASRRGGARNTDTQYF
TGTGCCAGCCGCCGGGGGGGGGCGCGGAACACAGATACGCAGTATTTT
>TRBD1|TRBJ2-1|TRBV28|.
CASSLGDRGNEQFF
TGTGCCAGCAGTTTAGGGGACAGGGGGAATGAGCAGTTCTTC
>.|TRBJ1-5|TRBV2|.
CASNSGTLNQPQHF
TGTGCCAGCAATTCCGGGACACTTAATCAGCCCCAGCATTTT
>TRBD1|TRBJ2-4|TRBV5-5|.
CASSLPFRTGQGQNIQYF
TGTGCCAGCAGCTTGCCCTTCCGAACGGGACAGGGTCAAAACATTCAGTACTTC
>.|TRBJ2-5|TRBV19|.
CASQDGQGGEETQYF
TGTGCCAGCCAAGACGGACAGGGAGGGGAAGAGACCCAGTACTTC
>TRBD1|TRBJ1-6|TRBV6-4|.
CASSPTGGWSPLHF
TGTGCCAGCAGTCCAACAGGGGGCTGGTCACCCCTCCACTTT